This T cell receptor beta chain was identified during a study of human T cells and chemical hapten exposure. Background on the study: TCR yields differed between samples (mainly from small differences in pooled library volume).

The sample's time point: pre-sensitization, week 0. Regarding treatment: therapeutic diphenylcyclopropenone sensitization with weekly scalp DPC. Study results and limitations: In comparison with controls, expanded TCRs gave rise to a significantly larger number of large CDR3 similarity clusters.

TCRdb used MiXCR to reprocess the RACE reads, holding one entry per CDR3 protein. The table has under 110,000 distinct CDR3 sequences, 9% to 15% seen once. Notes on this clonotype: Its matching antigen is unknown.

The receptor was derived from a woman aged 45-65 years with alopecia areata. Some clones in this sample may be carry-over from other donors' samples. Sequenced material: whole blood, taken in connection with sensitization to the hapten diphenylcyclopropenone (DPC).

For the CDR3, the DNA is TGTGCCAGCAGAGAAGGACAGACACCCCACACCATATATTTT. This codes for CASREGQTPHTIYF. The J gene is TRBJ1-3, the V gene TRBV28; perhaps TRBD1 as D (6 bases). Germline loops: CDR1 MDHEN, CDR2 SYDVKM. Trimming removed 6 bases from V and 8 bases from J, with 17 bases in between. The CDR3 is 14 amino acids.